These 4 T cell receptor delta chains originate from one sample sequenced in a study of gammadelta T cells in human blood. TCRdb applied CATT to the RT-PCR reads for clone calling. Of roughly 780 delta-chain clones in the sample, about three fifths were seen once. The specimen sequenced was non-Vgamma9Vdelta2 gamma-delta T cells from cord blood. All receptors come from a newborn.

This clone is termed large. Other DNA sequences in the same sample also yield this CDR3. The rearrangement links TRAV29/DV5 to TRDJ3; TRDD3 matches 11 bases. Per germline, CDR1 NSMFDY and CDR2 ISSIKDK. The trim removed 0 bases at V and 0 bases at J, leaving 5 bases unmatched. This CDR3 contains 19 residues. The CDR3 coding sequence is TGTGCAGCAAGCGGGGTACTGGGGGATAGCTCCTGGGACACCCGACAGATGTTTTTC. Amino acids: CAASGVLGDSSWDTRQMFF.

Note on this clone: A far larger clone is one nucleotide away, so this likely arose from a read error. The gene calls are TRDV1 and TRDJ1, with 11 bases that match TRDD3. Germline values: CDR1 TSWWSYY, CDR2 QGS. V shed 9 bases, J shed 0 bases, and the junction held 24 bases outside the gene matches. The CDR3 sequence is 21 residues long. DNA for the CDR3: TGTGCTCTCCACACGTCTATTCCTCCCTCTGGGGGATACCAAGACACCGATAAACTCATCTTT. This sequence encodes CALHTSIPPSGGYQDTDKLIF.

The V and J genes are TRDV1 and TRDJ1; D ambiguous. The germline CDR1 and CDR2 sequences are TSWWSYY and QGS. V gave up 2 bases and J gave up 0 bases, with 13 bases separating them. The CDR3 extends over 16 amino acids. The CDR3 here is CALGEAPREYTDKLIF. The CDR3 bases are TGTGCTCTTGGGGAAGCTCCACGCGAGTACACCGATAAACTCATCTTT.

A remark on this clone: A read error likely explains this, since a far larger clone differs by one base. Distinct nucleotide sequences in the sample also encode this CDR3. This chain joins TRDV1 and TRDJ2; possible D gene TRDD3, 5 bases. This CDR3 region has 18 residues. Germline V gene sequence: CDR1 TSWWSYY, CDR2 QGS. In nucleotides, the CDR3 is TGTGCTCTCGGGGAAGTGGGTACTCGCAGGACTATAGGAGCACAACTCTTCTTT. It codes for CALGEVGTRRTIGAQLFF.